This is a list of T cell receptor beta chains from one sample in a study of blood T cell repertoires in COVID-19. Libraries were prepared by immunoSEQ multiplex PCR; TCRdb keeps only in-frame clonotypes and omits some of them. There are 200,000 to 250,000 clones in the sample; about 80% occur only once, and around 7% lies in the top ten. Sequencing was done on a sample of peripheral blood. The receptors were gathered from a woman in her forties or fifties with acute or convalescent COVID-19. The CDR3 runs from the conserved cysteine through the conserved F or W. Fields, in order: V gene, clone size, CDR3 protein. Clone size is stated in some rows and not others, as once, few, many or a class when expanded.

TRBV2 | - | CASSVPGTAGNTIYF
TRBV19 | - | CASKRERANTGELFF
TRBV6-2/TRBV6-3 | - | CASSRTAQQFF
TRBV7-9 | once | CASDRGQSTDTQYF
TRBV15 | - | CATSIQLPAAKNIQYF
TRBV28 | - | CASSLSDRGQYF
TRBV19 | once | CASSPPGGPEAFF
TRBV14 | once | CASSGANYGYTF
TRBV9 | - | CASSVEGQRREQFF
TRBV5-1 | - | CASSLGGSITYEQYF
TRBV5-4 | - | CASRIAGGSTGELFF
TRBV28 | once | CASRDQGAQQETQYF
TRBV3-1/TRBV3-2 | - | CASSQDLTGGEQYF
TRBV28 | once | CASSFTNTEKLFF
TRBV5-8 | - | CASSLNSAFTDTQYF
TRBV5-1 | few | CASSAGPRGYTF
TRBV5-1 | - | CASSPHFENEQYF
TRBV2 | - | CASSERGRGGGRSPLHF
TRBV27 | - | CASSPGTGRFRTEAFF
TRBV6-1 | - | CASSEAGRSNEKLFF
TRBV3-1/TRBV3-2 | - | CASSQVGGYEQYF
TRBV28 | - | CASMGAPGANVLTF
TRBV30 | - | CAWARGFSTEAFF
TRBV11-2 | - | CASSRQGPYEQYF
TRBV30 | - | CAWSRQGNQPQHF
TRBV5-1 | - | CASSLNPGLAGRQDNEQFF
TRBV19 | few | CASSIGTRYYEQYF
TRBV19 | - | CASDARGFNQQFF
TRBV6-5 | few | CASSYRTGYGYTF
TRBV19 | - | CASSLRDTEAFF
TRBV7-2 | once | CASSQFGGSYEQYF
TRBV30 | once | CAWSAGEGANVLTF
TRBV19 | - | CASSPRGAPWEAFF
TRBV11-2 | - | CASSGGTLSYNEQFF
TRBV29-1 | once | CSVAKDRNYGYTF
TRBV9 | - | CASTATGEASYNEQFF
TRBV28 | - | CASSPSDRALGYTF
TRBV18 | - | CASSTSTAYNEQFF
TRBV3-1/TRBV3-2 | - | CASSQGDRGHPALHF
TRBV9 | - | CASSPRLSTDTQYF
TRBV29-1 | once | CGTRLGTNEKLFF
TRBV5-6 | - | CASSFDRGPSEAFF
TRBV3-1/TRBV3-2 | - | CASSQEGGANTEAFF
TRBV28 | - | CASSLDRYNQPQHF
TRBV5-4 | - | CATQLGQAGNTIYF
TRBV9 | - | CASSVDPSKGSPLHF
TRBV10-1 | - | CASSDGGNEKLFF
TRBV2 | - | CASSLGQGRYGYTF